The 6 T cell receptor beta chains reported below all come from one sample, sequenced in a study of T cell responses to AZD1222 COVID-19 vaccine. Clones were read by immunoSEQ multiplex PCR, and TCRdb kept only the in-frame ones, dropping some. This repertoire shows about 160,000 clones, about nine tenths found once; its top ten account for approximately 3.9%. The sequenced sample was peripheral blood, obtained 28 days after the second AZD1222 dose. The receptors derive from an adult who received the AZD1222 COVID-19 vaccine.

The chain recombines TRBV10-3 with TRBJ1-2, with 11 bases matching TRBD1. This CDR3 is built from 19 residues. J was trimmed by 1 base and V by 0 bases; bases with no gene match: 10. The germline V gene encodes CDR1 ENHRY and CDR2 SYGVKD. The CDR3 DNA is TGTGCCATCAGTGAGTCCATACTCGGGACAGGGGGTCTTAACTATGGCTACACCTTC. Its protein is CAISESILGTGGLNYGYTF.

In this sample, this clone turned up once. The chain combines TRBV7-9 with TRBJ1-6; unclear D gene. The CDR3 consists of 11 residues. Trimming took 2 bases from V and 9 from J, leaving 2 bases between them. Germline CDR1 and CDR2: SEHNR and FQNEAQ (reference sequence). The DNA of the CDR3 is TGTGCCAGCAGCTTAATTTCACCCCTCCACTTT. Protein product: CASSLISPLHF.

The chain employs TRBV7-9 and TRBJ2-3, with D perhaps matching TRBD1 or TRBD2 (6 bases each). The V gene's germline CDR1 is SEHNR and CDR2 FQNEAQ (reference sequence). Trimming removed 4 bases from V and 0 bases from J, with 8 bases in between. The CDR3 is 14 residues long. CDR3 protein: CASSWGASTDTQYF. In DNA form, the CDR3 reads TGTGCCAGCAGCTGGGGGGCTAGCACAGATACGCAGTATTTT.

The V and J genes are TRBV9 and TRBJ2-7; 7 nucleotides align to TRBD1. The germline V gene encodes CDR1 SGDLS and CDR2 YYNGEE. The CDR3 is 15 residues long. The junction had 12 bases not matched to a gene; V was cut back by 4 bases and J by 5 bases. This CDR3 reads CASSTDRELPNEQYF. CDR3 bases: TGTGCCAGCAGCACCGACAGGGAACTTCCGAACGAGCAGTACTTC.

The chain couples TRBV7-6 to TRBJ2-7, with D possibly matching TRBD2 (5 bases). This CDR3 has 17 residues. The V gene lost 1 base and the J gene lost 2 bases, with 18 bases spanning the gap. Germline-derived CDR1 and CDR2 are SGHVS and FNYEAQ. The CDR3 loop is CASSLGAGKTTPYEQYF. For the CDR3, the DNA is TGTGCCAGCAGCTTAGGGGCTGGGAAGACTACCCCCTACGAGCAGTACTTC. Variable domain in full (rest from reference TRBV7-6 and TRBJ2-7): GAGVSQSPRYKVTKRGQDVALRCDPISGHVSLYWYRQALGQGPEFLTYFNYEAQQDKSGLPNDRFSAERPEGSISTLTIQRTEQRDSAMYRCASSLGAGKTTPYEQYFGPGTRLTVT.

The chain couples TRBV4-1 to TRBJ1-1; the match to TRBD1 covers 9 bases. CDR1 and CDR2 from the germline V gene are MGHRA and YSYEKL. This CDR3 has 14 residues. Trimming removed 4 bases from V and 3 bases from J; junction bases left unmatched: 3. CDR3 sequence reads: CASSPRDRDTEAFF. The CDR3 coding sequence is TGCGCCAGCAGCCCCCGGGACAGGGACACTGAAGCTTTCTTT.